This T cell receptor beta chain was recorded in a study of early T cells in non-severe SARS-CoV-2 infection. TCRdb used MiXCR to reprocess the 5' RACE reads, holding one entry per CDR3 protein. The sample lists tens of thousands of distinct CDR3 sequences; 5.5% to 8% were seen once. Study-level findings and limits: VDJdb matching favored anti-spike CD8 responses, missing private and CD4 specificities.

V gave up 3 bases and J gave up 5 bases, with 16 bases separating them. Germline CDR1 is LGHNA and CDR2 is YSLEER. The CDR3 has 15 residues. This clonotype was counted ten times or more. Its specificity is unknown. This chain links TRBV4-3 with TRBJ2-5; D gene unclear. The receptor's source is an adult who was a healthcare worker with PCR-confirmed SARS-CoV-2 infection or an uninfected control (not recorded which). The material sequenced was whole blood, taken at baseline. The chain's CDR3 is CASSQAGSSAETQYF. As DNA, the CDR3 is TGCGCCAGCAGCCAGGCCGGGTCCTCGGCGGAGACCCAGTACTTC.